This TCR beta chain appears in the sequencing data of a study of T cell repertoires in cytomegalovirus infection. Study-wide context: Indicated by public TCR beta signatures were CMV infection and matching HLA type.

Study results and caveats: Summed frequency of shared TCR beta families picked out CMV carriers who also had the relevant HLA.

This clonotype was counted only a few times. Its antigen is currently unknown. With V trimmed by 3 bases and J by 7 bases, 12 bases remained unmatched. This CDR3 has 17 amino acids. A single record per CDR3 protein comes from TCRdb applying MiXCR to the reads. The sample shows around 900,000 distinct CDR3 sequences, approximately 31% of them seen only once. This clonotype was obtained from a human donor in good health (CMV status not recorded). Some clones in this sample may be carry-over from other donors' samples. This specimen was cultured CD8+ T cells from PBMCs, taken from culture after CMV antigen stimulation. J is TRBJ1-4 and V is TRBV12-3 or TRBV12-4; 9 bases fit TRBD1. The CDR3 region is CASSFLWGQGRGEKLFF. CDR3 DNA: TGTGCCAGCAGTTTTCTCTGGGGACAGGGACGGGGTGAAAAACTGTTTTTT.